This TCR beta chain is drawn from a study of CD8 T cells in ankylosing spondylitis. General study findings and limits: The study looked at matched synovial fluid samples from ankylosing spondylitis patients. Disease-linked clones were reported to be significantly enriched there. A TCR beta motif of roughly eight highly homologous variants appeared characteristic of ankylosing spondylitis blood. Some motif variants were previously reported in reactive arthritis synovial fluid and blood.

Each TCR beta library was made by quantitative 5'-RACE that incorporated molecular barcodes. Using its own MiXCR run on the 5' RACE reads, TCRdb lists one record per CDR3 protein. The table lists 130,000 or so distinct CDR3 sequences, 7% of them singletons, with 10% to 15% in the top ten. The CDR3 sequence is 15 residues long. Germline V CDR1 and CDR2: SSHAT, FNYEAQ (reference sequence). This clonotype was seen many times. Its antigen remains unknown. Its ends do not fully match the called genes, so a read error is possible. The V call is TRBV7-7, the J call TRBJ2-3; the match to TRBD2 covers 11 bases. Sequencing was performed on blood, either unsorted or a sorted T cell fraction (not recorded which). The sequence was obtained from a male donor with ankylosing spondylitis or in good health (not recorded which). In DNA, the CDR3 is TGTGCTAGCAGCTTAGCTAGCGGGAGGCCAGATACGCAGTATTTT. It encodes CASSLASGRPDTQYF.